The next 4 T cell receptor beta chains were all read from a single sample in a study of long-term antiretroviral therapy in people with HIV. The run of the v3.0 immunoSEQ assay was at survey level. Generated by immunoSEQ multiplex PCR, the TCRdb table keeps only in-frame clones and is missing some. Altogether under 30,000 clones are present, roughly 87% being singletons, with the ten largest covering under 7%. The sample in question was unsorted PBMCs, obtained 1.1 years before starting antiretroviral therapy. These receptors all come from a woman aged 25-40 years with HIV.

The chain couples TRBV7-6 to TRBJ2-1, with TRBD2 as a possible D gene (7 bases). CDR1 SGHVS and CDR2 FNYEAQ come from the germline V gene. The CDR3 loop spans 15 amino acids. Trimming shortened V by 0 bases and J by 4 bases, and 10 bases separated the two germline ends. CDR3 sequence (DNA): TGTGCCAGCAGCTTAGCGGGGGGGCCTTACAATGAGCAGTTCTTC. It is translated as CASSLAGGPYNEQFF.

V is TRBV5-8 and J is TRBJ1-3; D unresolved. Germline assignment: CDR1 SGHTS and CDR2 YDEGEE. V was cut by 4 bases and J by 0 bases, with 8 bases left in between. This CDR3 is 14 amino acids long. CDR3 region: CASSLTNSGNTIYF. CDR3 bases: TGTGCCAGCAGCCTAACAAACTCTGGAAACACCATATATTTT.

This clone turned up a few times. The chain joins TRBV7-3 to TRBJ1-1; 9 bases agree with TRBD1. This CDR3 is built from 13 residues. Per the germline V gene, CDR1 is SGHTA and CDR2 is FQGTGA. V shed 5 bases and J 4 bases; nucleotides not matched to a gene: 2. The CDR3 DNA is TGTGCCAGCAGCCAGACAGGGGGCACTGAAGCTTTCTTT. This gives the protein CASSQTGGTEAFF. The variable domain in full, completed from reference TRBV7-3 and TRBJ1-1, reads GAGVSQTPSNKVTEKGKYVELRCDPISGHTALYWYRQSLGQGPEFLIYFQGTGAADDSGLPNDRFFAVRPEGSVSTLKIQRTERGDSAVYLCASSQTGGTEAFFGQGTRLTVV.

This clone has just a few counts. This chain uses TRBV30 with TRBJ1-1, with D unresolved. V gave up 4 bases and J gave up 0 bases, with 6 bases separating them. Germline V gene sequence: CDR1 GTSNPN, CDR2 SVGIG (reference sequence). This CDR3 has 12 residues. The CDR3 protein is CAWNELNTEAFF. The CDR3 nucleotides are TGTGCCTGGAATGAACTGAACACTGAAGCTTTCTTT.